This T cell receptor beta chain was recovered during a study of blood T cell repertoires in COVID-19. Study details: COVID-19 samples from acute and convalescent phases originated in the United States, Italy and Spain.

With 1 base removed from V and 0 bases from J, the gap between germline ends came to 12 bases. CDR3 length: 17 amino acids. Per the germline V gene, CDR1 is SGHTA and CDR2 is FQGNSA. In the original processing: Nucleated cell counts were estimated from reference gene primer amplification. Using immunoSEQ multiplex PCR, the repertoire was profiled, and TCRdb retains in-frame clones only, with some absent. V, J and clone size are those of that table, while D and trimming were read from the DNA. The table shows 150,000 to 200,000 clones, with about 88% occurring only once. The chain joins TRBV7-2 to TRBJ1-4; maybe TRBD1 (5 bases). The sequenced sample consisted of peripheral blood. The TCR was taken from a man in his 70s with active or convalescent COVID-19. The CDR3 DNA reads TGTGCCAGCAGCTTAGTTGGAGGGGCTGCAACTAATGAAAAACTGTTTTTT. Residues: CASSLVGGAATNEKLFF.